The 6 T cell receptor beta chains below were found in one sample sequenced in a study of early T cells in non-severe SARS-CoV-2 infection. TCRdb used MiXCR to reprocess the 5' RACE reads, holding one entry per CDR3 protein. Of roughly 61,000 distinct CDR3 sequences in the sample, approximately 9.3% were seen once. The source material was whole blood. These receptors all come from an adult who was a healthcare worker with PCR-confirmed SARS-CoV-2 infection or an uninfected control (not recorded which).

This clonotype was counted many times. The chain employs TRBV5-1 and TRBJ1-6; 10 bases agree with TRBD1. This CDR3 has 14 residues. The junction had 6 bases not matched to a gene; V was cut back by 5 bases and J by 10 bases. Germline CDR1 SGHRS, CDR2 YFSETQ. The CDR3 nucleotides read TGCGCCAGCAGGGCGGGGACAGGGGAATCACCCCTCCACTTT. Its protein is CASRAGTGESPLHF.

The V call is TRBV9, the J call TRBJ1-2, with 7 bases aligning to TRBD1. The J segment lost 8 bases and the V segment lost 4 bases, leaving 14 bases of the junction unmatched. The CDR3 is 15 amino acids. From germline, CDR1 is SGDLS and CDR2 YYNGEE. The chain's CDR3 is CASSPSLITGEGYTF. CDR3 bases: TGTGCCAGCAGCCCTTCTCTTATAACAGGGGAAGGCTACACCTTC.

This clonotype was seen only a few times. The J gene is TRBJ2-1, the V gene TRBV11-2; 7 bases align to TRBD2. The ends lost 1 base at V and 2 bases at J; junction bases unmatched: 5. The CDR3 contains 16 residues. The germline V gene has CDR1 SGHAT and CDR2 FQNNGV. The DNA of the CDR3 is TGTGCCAGCAGCTTAGCTAGCGGAATCCCCTACAATGAGCAGTTCTTC. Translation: CASSLASGIPYNEQFF.

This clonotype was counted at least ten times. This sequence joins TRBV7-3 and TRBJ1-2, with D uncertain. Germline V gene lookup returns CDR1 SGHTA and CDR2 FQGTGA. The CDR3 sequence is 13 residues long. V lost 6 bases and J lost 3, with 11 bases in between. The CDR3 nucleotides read TGTGCCAGCAGTTTGGACTTCTACTATGGCTACACCTTC. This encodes CASSLDFYYGYTF. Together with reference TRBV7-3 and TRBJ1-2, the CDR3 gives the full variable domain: GAGVSQTPSNKVTEKGKYVELRCDPISGHTALYWYRQSLGQGPEFLIYFQGTGAADDSGLPNDRFFAVRPEGSVSTLKIQRTERGDSAVYLCASSLDFYYGYTFGSGTRLTVV.

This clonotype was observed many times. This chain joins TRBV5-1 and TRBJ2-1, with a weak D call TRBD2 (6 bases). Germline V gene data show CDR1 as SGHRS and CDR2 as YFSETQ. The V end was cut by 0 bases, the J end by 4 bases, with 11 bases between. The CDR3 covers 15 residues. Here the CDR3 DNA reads TGCGCCAGCAGCTTGGAGGTAGCGGATTACAATGAGCAGTTCTTC. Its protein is CASSLEVADYNEQFF. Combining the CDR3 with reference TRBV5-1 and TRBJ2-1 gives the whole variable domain KAGVTQTPRYLIKTRGQQVTLSCSPISGHRSVSWYQQTPGQGLQFLFEYFSETQRNKGNFPGRFSGRQFSNSRSEMNVSTLELGDSALYLCASSLEVADYNEQFFGPGTRLTVL.

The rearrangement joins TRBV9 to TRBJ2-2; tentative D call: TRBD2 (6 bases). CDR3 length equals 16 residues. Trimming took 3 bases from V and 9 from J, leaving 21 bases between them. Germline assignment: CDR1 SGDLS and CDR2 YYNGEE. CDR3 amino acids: CASSGKDGGVRWELFF. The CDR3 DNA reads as TGTGCCAGCAGCGGGAAAGACGGAGGGGTACGGTGGGAGCTGTTTTTT.